This is a list of T cell receptor beta chains from one sample in a study of blood T cells in healthy people across ages. TCRdb re-analysed the 5' RACE reads in MiXCR, keeping a single row per CDR3 protein. Among about a million distinct CDR3 sequences listed, about 44% were seen once. The sequenced material came from blood. These receptors came from a young man in good health. The CDR3 runs from the conserved cysteine through the conserved F or W.

cdr3_length: 15; j_call: TRBJ2-1; v_call: TRBV20-1; cdr3_aa: CSTRGRRDGLNEQFF
cdr3_length: 14; j_call: TRBJ2-7; v_call: TRBV28; cdr3_aa: CASSPTGLAYEQYF
cdr3_length: 14; j_call: TRBJ2-3; v_call: TRBV20-1; cdr3_aa: CSAVPTSGTDTQYF
cdr3_length: 16; j_call: TRBJ2-5; v_call: TRBV9; cdr3_aa: CASSVSMGQGQETQYF
cdr3_length: 17; j_call: TRBJ2-6; v_call: TRBV7-2; cdr3_aa: CASSPTGVNSGANVLTF
cdr3_length: 13; j_call: TRBJ2-7; v_call: TRBV29-1; cdr3_aa: CSVRQPGSYEQYF
cdr3_length: 15; j_call: TRBJ2-1; v_call: TRBV5-4; cdr3_aa: CASSSYRGRVDEQFF
cdr3_length: 15; j_call: TRBJ1-5; v_call: TRBV3-1; cdr3_aa: CASSPRDRFGQPQHF
cdr3_length: 14; j_call: TRBJ2-1; v_call: TRBV18; cdr3_aa: CASSSRVAYNEQFF
cdr3_length: 16; j_call: TRBJ2-1; v_call: TRBV24-1; cdr3_aa: CATSDRSGGYYNEQFF